The 3 T cell receptor beta chains below were found in one sample sequenced in a study of blood T cells in healthy people across ages. Primers used in a second PCR of roughly 7 to 12 cycles were a sample-barcoded 5' primer and a J-beta primer mix. Each CDR3 protein gets one entry after TCRdb re-called the 5' RACE reads with MiXCR. The sample carries approximately 1,700,000 distinct CDR3 sequences, roughly two fifths recorded once. Sequenced: blood. These receptors were obtained from a human donor in good health.

In this sample, this clonotype turned up a few times. This chain joins TRBV4-1 and TRBJ1-5; D unresolved. The germline V and J ends were trimmed by 4 bases and 0 bases, with 10 bases remaining between them. There are 15 residues in the CDR3. CDR1 is MGHRA and CDR2 is YSYEKL in the germline V gene. The CDR3: CASSRQAVSNQPQHF. CDR3 nucleotides: TGCGCCAGCAGCCGTCAAGCAGTTAGCAATCAGCCCCAGCATTTT.

This sequence joins TRBV29-1 and TRBJ2-7; tentative D call: TRBD2 (7 bases). Germline loops: CDR1 SQVTM, CDR2 ANQGSEA. This CDR3 contains 15 residues. Trimming took 3 bases from V and 5 from J, leaving 20 bases between them. The CDR3 bases are TGCAGCGTTGACGCTCGGGGACACGGGGGGAACGAGCAGTACTTC. Amino acids: CSVDARGHGGNEQYF.

This clonotype was detected only a few times. The chain couples TRBV28 to TRBJ2-7; D uncertain. The germline V gene encodes CDR1 MDHEN and CDR2 SYDVKM. This CDR3 has 12 amino acids. Trimming shortened V by 3 bases and J by 7 bases, and 10 bases separated the two germline ends. CDR3 sequence reads: CASSFGSWEQYF. The CDR3 DNA reads as TGTGCCAGCAGTTTCGGATCGTGGGAGCAGTACTTC.